This T cell receptor (beta chain) was captured in a study of blood T cell repertoires in COVID-19. CDR3 size: 18 residues. J was trimmed by 1 base and V by 0 bases; bases with no gene match: 6. Germline loops: CDR1 MGHRA, CDR2 YSYEKL. Some clones are missing from TCRdb's copy, which holds only in-frame ones; the method was immunoSEQ multiplex PCR. Altogether approximately 180,000 clones are present, over 75% being singletons, with the ten largest covering more than 3%. This chain connects TRBV4-1 to TRBJ2-5; 12 bases are shared with TRBD2. The TCR originated in a man in his 60s with acute or convalescent COVID-19. The sequencing input was peripheral blood. In nucleotides, the CDR3 is TGCGCCAGCAGCCAAGAGGACGGACTAGCGGGACTCCAAGAGACCCAGTACTTC. The encoded protein is CASSQEDGLAGLQETQYF.